This T cell receptor beta chain was sequenced during a study of T cell repertoires in aging, cancer and after chemotherapy. Study as a whole: Six age groups, ranging from 30 or younger to 70 or older, included the donors. Study-level findings and limits: Median generation probability rose over the chemotherapy interval in each cancer cohort, suggesting rebound thymic output. Thymic emigration or peripheral T cell expansion may be impaired by lymphoid organ infiltration in hematological cancer.

The V end was cut by 7 bases, the J end by 4 bases, with 16 bases between. This CDR3 comprises 14 residues. The germline CDR1 and CDR2 sequences are LNHDA and SQIVND (reference sequence). By share, this clonotype counts as medium-sized. Its antigen is unknown. Amplification of TCR beta used genomic DNA extracted from peripheral blood. Rearranged V-D-J TRB sequences were amplified with a mixed TRB-A/B primer pool. TCRdb used MiXCR to reprocess the multiplex PCR reads, holding one entry per CDR3 protein. The sample shows several thousand distinct CDR3 sequences, under 25% of them seen only once. The receptor's source is a human donor with a blood cancer. The chain is built from TRBV19 and TRBJ1-2, with a possible D match to TRBD1 (5 bases). The sample consisted of blood. The CDR3 loop reads CASTGGGSGYGYTF. CDR3 DNA sequence: TGTGCCAGTACCGGCGGGGGATCGGGCTATGGCTACACCTTC.